This T cell receptor (beta chain) was identified during a study of blood T cell repertoires in COVID-19. Study in general: In each case, the material was cDNA or gDNA derived from T cells, B-cell-depleted T cells, or PBMCs.

Followed over time, Seattle patients had been enrolled while infection was active. Trimming removed 10 bases at V and 11 bases at J, with 27 bases between. The CDR3 spans 15 residues. CDR1 SGHKS and CDR2 YYEKEE come from the germline V gene (reference sequence). In the source study's methods: The authors estimated nucleated cell counts from reference gene primer amplification. Assay used: immunoSEQ multiplex PCR; TCRdb lists only in-frame clones, some missing. The DNA gave D and trimming, while V, J and clone size come from that table. Among tens of thousands of clones listed, about 85% were seen once.

The sequencing input was peripheral blood. This receptor was identified in a man aged 65 to 79 with COVID-19, enrolled during active disease. This sequence joins TRBV5-5 and TRBJ1-4; no reliable D call. The CDR3 DNA follows: TGTGCCGGGGAACCGACCGACTACAAGGTGGGGAAACTGTTTTTT. It yields the protein CAGEPTDYKVGKLFF.